The rows below give T cell receptor beta chains drawn from one sample of a study of vaccination and CD4 T cells after COVID-19. The antigens for these receptors are not known. TCRdb redid the calling of the PCR reads with MiXCR, one entry per CDR3 protein. Among some 16,000 distinct CDR3 sequences, around 50% were seen once, and the ten largest hold 10%. Sequenced material: CD4+ T cells from blood, cultured in vitro. The receptor source for this set is a human donor who had recovered from COVID-19. CDR3s include the opening cysteine and the closing phenylalanine or tryptophan. The order of the fields is D gene, J gene, clone size, V gene, CDR3 DNA, CDR3 protein. The D gene is left open where the match is weak. Rows may omit the clone size; those that give it use once, few, many or a size class.

>TRBD2|TRBJ2-1|-|TRBV7-3
TGTGCCAGCAGCCCACTTAGCGGGTACAATGAGCAGTTCTTC
CASSPLSGYNEQFF
>-|TRBJ2-7|-|TRBV6-5
TGTGCCAGCAGTTACTCGGCACGGAGTAGCGGCTCCTACGAGCAGTACTTC
CASSYSARSSGSYEQYF
>-|TRBJ2-3|-|TRBV12-3/TRBV12-4
TGTGCCAGCAGGTCCGGGCCTAGCACAGATACGCAGTATTTT
CASRSGPSTDTQYF
>TRBD2|TRBJ2-1|few|TRBV10-3
TGTGCCATCAGTCAACAGGCCCTCTCTAGCGGCTACACCTACAATGAGCAGTTCTTC
CAISQQALSSGYTYNEQFF
>TRBD1|TRBJ1-2|once|TRBV6-1
TGTGCCAGCAGCCCAGGGGGGATGTATGGCTACACCTTC
CASSPGGMYGYTF
>-|TRBJ2-2|-|TRBV20-1
TGCAGTGCTAGGCGCTCTCTGAACACCGGGGAGCTGTTTTTT
CSARRSLNTGELFF
>-|TRBJ2-1|-|TRBV7-9
TGTGCCAGCAGCCCAAGGGGCCAGTTTCGGGGAATCTATGAGCAGTTCTTC
CASSPRGQFRGIYEQFF
>TRBD1|TRBJ2-7|-|TRBV20-1
TGCAGTGCTAGGGATCCGGGACAGGGCTCCTACGAGCAGTACTTC
CSARDPGQGSYEQYF
>-|TRBJ2-3|-|TRBV7-2
TGTGCCAGCAGCTTAGGGGGACGGGTCTACACAGATACGCAGTATTTT
CASSLGGRVYTDTQYF
>-|TRBJ1-2|once|TRBV6-1
TGTGCCAGCAGGGCAGGGGACTATGGCTACACCTTC
CASRAGDYGYTF
>TRBD1|TRBJ1-2|medium-sized|TRBV6-1
TGTGCCAAAAAGACAGGGGTAGGCTACACCTTC
CAKKTGVGYTF
>TRBD1|TRBJ2-7|-|TRBV27
TGTGCCAGCAGTTTACGGGTGGGGACAGACTACGAGCAGTACTTC
CASSLRVGTDYEQYF
>TRBD2|TRBJ2-3|-|TRBV19
TGTGCCAGTAGTAAGGGCGGGAGTACAGCAGATACGCAGTATTTT
CASSKGGSTADTQYF
>-|TRBJ1-5|few|TRBV10-3
TGTGCCATCAGTGATAGCGTGGGGTTAGGCAATCAGCCCCAGCATTTT
CAISDSVGLGNQPQHF
>-|TRBJ1-2|few|TRBV6-1
TGTGCCAGCACTAACAGGGCATACAACAACTATGGCTACACCTTC
CASTNRAYNNYGYTF
>-|TRBJ1-5|-|TRBV6-1
TGTGCCAGCATCCTTCAATCCGGCCAGCCGGGGGGTAATCAGCCCCAGCATTTT
CASILQSGQPGGNQPQHF
>TRBD1|TRBJ1-5|-|TRBV19
TGTGCCAGTAGTATAGCTGTGGGACAGGTACCCTGGGGGCCCCAGCATTTT
CASSIAVGQVPWGPQHF
>TRBD1|TRBJ1-1|once|TRBV6-1
TGTGCCAGCAGCGTGGGGACAGGGTCAACCACTGAAGCTTTCTTT
CASSVGTGSTTEAFF
>TRBD1|TRBJ2-3|-|TRBV19
TGTGCCAGTAGTATAGTAGGACAGGGGAGCACAGATACGCAGTATTTT
CASSIVGQGSTDTQYF
>-|TRBJ2-1|-|TRBV6-5
TGTGCCAGCAGTTTTAACTTCAATGAGCAGTTCTTC
CASSFNFNEQFF
>-|TRBJ2-3|-|TRBV30
TGTGCCATAACGGGGACTGGCCCAGATACGCAGTATTTT
CAITGTGPDTQYF
>-|TRBJ2-3|few|TRBV27
TGTGCCAGCAGTCGGGCGGTTATAGATACGCAGTATTTT
CASSRAVIDTQYF
>-|TRBJ2-7|-|TRBV7-2
TGTGCCAGCAGCCTAAACCCCTACGAGCAGTACTTC
CASSLNPYEQYF
>TRBD1|TRBJ2-7|once|TRBV11-3
TGTGCCAGCAGCTTGGATGGGGACAGGCCCTCCTACGAGCAGTACTTC
CASSLDGDRPSYEQYF
>-|TRBJ2-1|-|TRBV5-1
TGCGCCAGCAGCCCGGACGGCTCAAATGAGCAGTTCTTC
CASSPDGSNEQFF
>TRBD1|TRBJ1-5|few|TRBV2
TGTGCCAGCAGTCGACAGGGTGGGGGGGGGGGCAATCAGCCCCAGCATTTT
CASSRQGGGGGNQPQHF
>TRBD1|TRBJ1-3|-|TRBV27
TGTGCCAGCAGACACGGGACAGGGCAGCTTTCGTGGTCTGGAAACACCATATATTTT
CASRHGTGQLSWSGNTIYF
>-|TRBJ2-5|few|TRBV19
TGTGCCAGTAGCAGAGGAGTAGGGGGTTATCAAGAGACCCAGTACTTC
CASSRGVGGYQETQYF
>TRBD2|TRBJ2-2|medium-sized|TRBV5-1
TGCGCCAGCAGCCCGGGGACTAGCGGGGGGCCACGGACCGGGGAGCTGTTTTTT
CASSPGTSGGPRTGELFF
>TRBD2|TRBJ2-7|-|TRBV20-1
TGCAGTGCTAGTCCAGCGGGGGGTGGGATTTACGAGCAGTACTTC
CSASPAGGGIYEQYF
>TRBD2|TRBJ2-6|-|TRBV30
TGTGCCTGGAGGTCTAGCGGGAGGGCCTCAGGGGCCAACGTCCTGACTTTC
CAWRSSGRASGANVLTF
>-|TRBJ2-5|-|TRBV20-1
TGCAGTGCCACCCCAGAATCGACAGGTCGGGGGACCCAGTACTTC
CSATPESTGRGTQYF
>-|TRBJ1-1|-|TRBV11-2
TGTGCCAGCAGCCCTTCCAGGGGCCGGACTGAAGCTTTCTTT
CASSPSRGRTEAFF
>-|TRBJ1-3|-|TRBV28
TGTGCCAGCACTAGTGGGGACATTGGCAGGGCGACCCTCTCTGGAAACACCATATATTTT
CASTSGDIGRATLSGNTIYF
>TRBD1|TRBJ1-6|-|TRBV4-3
TGCGCCAGCAGCCAAGCGGGACAGGGCAGGAATTCACCCCTCCACTTT
CASSQAGQGRNSPLHF
>-|TRBJ2-3|few|TRBV20-1
TGCAGTGCCAAGACCGGGGTGGGCACAGATACGCAGTATTTT
CSAKTGVGTDTQYF
>-|TRBJ1-1|-|TRBV25-1
TGTGCCAGCAGGGGTGTGAACACTGAAGCTTTCTTT
CASRGVNTEAFF
>-|TRBJ1-2|-|TRBV19
TGTGCCAGTAGTATGGCGCCAGGGACGTACTATGGCTACACCTTC
CASSMAPGTYYGYTF
>-|TRBJ2-3|few|TRBV20-1
TGCAGTGCCCAGACTTCGACAGGCAGTACAGATACGCAGTATTTT
CSAQTSTGSTDTQYF
>-|TRBJ1-5|few|TRBV29-1
TGCAGCGTTGGGGGACCGGGTCAGCCCCAGCATTTT
CSVGGPGQPQHF
>TRBD1|TRBJ1-6|-|TRBV6-1
TGTGCCAGCAGTCCAGGGGGAATCAATTCACCCCTCCACTTT
CASSPGGINSPLHF